These 19 T cell receptor beta chains share one sample of origin, sequenced in a study of cytomegalovirus exposure and HLA in healthy donors. Vbeta (60) and Jbeta (13) primers were used in the PCR. Repertoires were generated with immunoSEQ multiplex PCR, while TCRdb's copy carries only in-frame clones and drops some. The sample includes approximately 150,000 clones, about 84% of them seen just once. The sequenced sample was PBMCs. The receptors were gathered from a male donor in good health and CMV-seronegative.

V gene TRBV9 combines with J gene TRBJ2-1; D is possibly TRBD2 (5 bases). Germline V gene lookup returns CDR1 SGDLS and CDR2 YYNGEE. Trimming cost V 4 bases and J 9 bases, with 32 bases left between them. The CDR3 length is 19 residues. In DNA, the CDR3 is TGTGCCAGCAGCCCGCTTGCTGGTAGCGTCCCTTACTTATTGGGTGAGCAGTTCTTC. Translation gives CASSPLAGSVPYLLGEQFF.

The chain is built from TRBV12-5 and TRBJ2-7; D call uncertain. Trimming shortened V by 3 bases and J by 4 bases, and 13 bases separated the two germline ends. The CDR3 has 14 residues. In germline, CDR1 is LGHNT, CDR2 FRNRAP. The CDR3 DNA reads as TGTGCTAGTGGTTTATCCCCTGGGCCGTACGAGCAGTACTTC. It codes for CASGLSPGPYEQYF.

The chain combines TRBV29-1 with TRBJ2-7, with TRBD2 as a possible D gene (5 bases). Trimming took off 8 bases at V and 6 bases at J, with 17 bases between the two ends. CDR1 SQVTM and CDR2 ANQGSEA come from the germline V gene. CDR3 length equals 12 residues. The CDR3 DNA reads TGCAGCCTAACCGACTTACTAGGCGAGCAGTACTTC. As protein: CSLTDLLGEQYF.

The chain is built from TRBV5-6 and TRBJ2-1; D remains unclear. Trimming stripped 4 bases from V and 2 bases from J, with 13 bases between. This CDR3 is 15 amino acids long. CDR1 is SGHDT, CDR2 YYEEEE, per germline. The CDR3 coding sequence is TGTGCCAGCAGCCTAACGGCACAGACCTACAATGAGCAGTTCTTC. Its protein product is CASSLTAQTYNEQFF.

This chain uses TRBV5-1 with TRBJ2-7; D not certain. Germline lookup yields CDR1 SGHRS and CDR2 YFSETQ. Trimming removed 2 bases from V and 1 base from J, with 13 bases in between. CDR3 length equals 15 residues. This CDR3 is CASSFSLPPSYEQYF. The CDR3 DNA reads as TGCGCCAGCAGCTTTTCCCTCCCCCCGTCCTACGAGCAGTACTTC.

The chain has TRBV20-1 and TRBJ2-1; D gene ambiguous. Germline V gene lookup returns CDR1 DFQATT and CDR2 SNEGSKA (reference sequence). Trimming shortened V by 1 base and J by 4 bases, and 2 bases separated the two germline ends. The CDR3 spans 11 residues. The CDR3 loop reads CSARVYNEQFF. CDR3 sequence (DNA): TGCAGTGCTAGAGTATACAATGAGCAGTTCTTC.

The chain has TRBV5-1 and TRBJ2-1; TRBD2 matches at 7 bases. Trimming removed 4 bases from V and 8 bases from J; junction bases left unmatched: 15. Germline CDR1 SGHRS, CDR2 YFSETQ. The CDR3 runs 16 residues. DNA for the CDR3: TGCGCCAGCAGCCCCGCAGCGGGGTCCCGGCCCCATGAGCAGTTCTTC. Its protein product is CASSPAAGSRPHEQFF.

This clone was counted between two and nine times. V usage is TRBV4-3 and J usage is TRBJ2-6; D might be TRBD1 (6 bases). V was shortened by 0 bases and J by 2 bases, with 8 bases between the two germline ends. The V gene's germline CDR1 is LGHNA and CDR2 YSLEER. The CDR3 sequence is 16 residues long. The CDR3 reads CASSQDEGAGANVLTF. CDR3 bases: TGCGCCAGCAGCCAAGATGAGGGGGCTGGGGCCAACGTCCTGACTTTC.

The chain links TRBV27 to TRBJ2-1; 7 bases agree with TRBD2. V trimming: 6 bases; J trimming: 4 bases; junction bases outside the gene matches: 6. Germline loops: CDR1 MNHEY, CDR2 SMNVEV (reference sequence). The CDR3 consists of 14 residues. The CDR3 spells CASRASGGYNEQFF. The CDR3 DNA reads TGTGCCAGCAGAGCCTCGGGGGGATACAATGAGCAGTTCTTC.

A single count supports this clone. The chain has TRBV14 and TRBJ2-2; possibly TRBD1 for D (6 bases). Germline CDR1 reads SGHDN; CDR2 reads FVKESK. There are 15 residues in the CDR3. V gave up 4 bases and J gave up 6 bases, with 15 bases separating them. The CDR3 reads CASSPEQGRAGELFF. DNA for the CDR3: TGTGCCAGCAGCCCCGAACAGGGAAGGGCCGGGGAGCTGTTTTTT.

This chain uses TRBV19 with TRBJ1-1; 9 bases are a match to TRBD1. The J segment lost 3 bases and the V segment lost 4 bases, leaving 3 bases of the junction unmatched. Germline CDR1 reads LNHDA; CDR2 reads SQIVND (reference sequence). CDR3 length: 14 residues. CDR3 residues: CASSKRTGDTEAFF. The DNA of the CDR3 is TGTGCCAGTAGTAAAAGGACAGGGGACACTGAAGCTTTCTTT.

The chain couples TRBV29-1 to TRBJ2-7; 8 bases map to TRBD1. Germline V gene data show CDR1 as SQVTM and CDR2 as ANQGSEA. Trimming at V came to 7 bases and at J to 5 bases, leaving 7 bases not matched to a gene. The CDR3 runs to 12 residues. Here the CDR3 reads CSGRQGYDEQYF. The CDR3 DNA reads as TGCAGCGGTCGACAGGGGTACGACGAGCAGTACTTC.

This sequence joins TRBV25-1 and TRBJ1-2; TRBD1 agrees at 7 bases. Germline trimming cut 2 bases from V and 6 bases from J; bases unmatched to any gene: 18. The CDR3 is 18 amino acids. CDR1 and CDR2 from the germline V gene are MGHDK and SYGVNS. The CDR3 coding sequence is TGTGCCAGCAGTGAAATGGGGCCTTCGGGCAGGGGGTACGATGGCTACACCTTC. Protein product: CASSEMGPSGRGYDGYTF.

The V and J genes are TRBV27 and TRBJ2-7; a possible D gene is TRBD2 (5 bases). The V gene's germline CDR1 is MNHEY and CDR2 SMNVEV (reference sequence). Trimming stripped 0 bases from V and 7 bases from J, with 16 bases between. CDR3 size: 15 residues. CDR3 in DNA: TGTGCCAGCAGTTTATCGGAAATAGCGTCTTATGAGCAGTACTTC. Amino acid sequence: CASSLSEIASYEQYF.

This chain links TRBV6-5 with TRBJ2-7; tentatively, D is TRBD2 (6 bases). This CDR3 contains 15 residues. Germline loops: CDR1 MNHEY, CDR2 SVGAGI. Trimming shortened V by 0 bases and J by 3 bases, and 12 bases separated the two germline ends. The CDR3 region is CASSYSRKGGYEQYF. CDR3 coding DNA: TGTGCCAGCAGTTACTCGAGGAAGGGAGGCTACGAGCAGTACTTC.

The gene calls are TRBV30 and TRBJ2-2, with a weak D call TRBD1 (5 bases). The CDR3 covers 15 residues. Germline CDR1 GTSNPN, CDR2 SVGIG (reference sequence). V was pared by 2 bases and J by 6 bases, with 16 bases between. Here the CDR3 DNA reads TGTGCCTGGAGTTCCTACCTCAGGGTCGCCGGGGAGCTGTTTTTT. Protein sequence: CAWSSYLRVAGELFF.

About this clone itself: Other DNA variants within this sample encode the same CDR3. The chain recombines TRBV6-4 with TRBJ1-2; D perhaps matches TRBD1 (5 bases). The CDR3 length is 16 residues. With 3 bases removed from V and 2 bases from J, the gap between germline ends came to 16 bases. The germline CDR1 and CDR2 sequences are MRHNA and SNTAGT. The CDR3 nucleotides are TGTGCCAGCAGTGAACGGGGGTCGTCCCAAAACTATGGCTACACCTTC. The encoded protein is CASSERGSSQNYGYTF.

The chain employs TRBV6-1 and TRBJ2-1; 12 positions agree with TRBD2. This CDR3 contains 16 residues. Looked up from germline, CDR1 is MNHNS and CDR2 is SASEGT. Losses at the gene ends were 3 bases for V and 2 bases for J; bases not matched to a gene: 2. This CDR3 is CASSDGLAGPYNEQFF. The CDR3 region has the DNA TGTGCCAGCAGTGATGGACTAGCGGGACCCTACAATGAGCAGTTCTTC.

The chain uses TRBV21-1 and TRBJ1-4; TRBD1, as called in the table, went unchecked against the DNA. TRBV21-1 is listed as a pseudogene. This CDR3 comprises 15 residues. CDR3 sequence: CARSRTGRTNEKLFF. The DNA for the CDR3 is TGTGCCCGCAGCAGGACAGGTCGGACTAATGAAAAACTGTTTTTT.